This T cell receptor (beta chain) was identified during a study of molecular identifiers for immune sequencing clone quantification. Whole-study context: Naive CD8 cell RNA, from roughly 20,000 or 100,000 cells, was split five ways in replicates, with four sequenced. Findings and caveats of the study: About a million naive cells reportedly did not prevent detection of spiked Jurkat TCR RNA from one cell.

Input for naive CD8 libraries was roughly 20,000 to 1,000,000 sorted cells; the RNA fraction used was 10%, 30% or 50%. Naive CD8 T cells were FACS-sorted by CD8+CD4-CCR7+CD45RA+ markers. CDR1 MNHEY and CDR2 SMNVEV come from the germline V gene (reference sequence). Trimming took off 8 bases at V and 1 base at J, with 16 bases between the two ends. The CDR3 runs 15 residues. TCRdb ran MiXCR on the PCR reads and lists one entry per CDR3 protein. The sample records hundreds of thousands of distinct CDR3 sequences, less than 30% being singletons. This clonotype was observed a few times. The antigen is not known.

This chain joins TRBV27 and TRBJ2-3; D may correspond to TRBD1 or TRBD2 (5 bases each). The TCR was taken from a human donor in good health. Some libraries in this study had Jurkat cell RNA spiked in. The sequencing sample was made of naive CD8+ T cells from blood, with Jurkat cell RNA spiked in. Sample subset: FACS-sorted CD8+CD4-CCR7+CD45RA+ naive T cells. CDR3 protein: CASHPRGAGTDTQYF. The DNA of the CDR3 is TGTGCCAGCCACCCACGGGGCGCTGGCACAGATACGCAGTATTTT.